Detailed here is one T cell receptor (beta chain). The antigen remains unidentified. This specimen includes other DNA sequences encoding the same CDR3. CDR3 size: 13 residues. Trimming took 2 bases from V and 4 from J; bases not matched to a gene: 0. Germline CDR1 reads KGHSH; CDR2 reads LQKENI. The data derive from a study of cytomegalovirus exposure and HLA in healthy donors. The protocol was immunoSEQ multiplex PCR, while the TCRdb copy is restricted to in-frame clones and leaves out a portion. The sample lists about 360,000 clones, 80% to 90% occurring once. Study-wide findings and caveats: There were some public TCRs occurring in many donors, but most TCR sequences were rare. The study recorded more than 150 TCR beta chains that were cytomegalovirus-associated. According to reports, the classifier identified cytomegalovirus status with high specificity and sensitivity. Researchers reported that three CMV-associated chains were confirmed in vitro as CMV antigen-specific.

Material for sequencing was PBMCs. This clonotype originated in a young woman in good health and CMV-seronegative. The genes are TRBV18 and TRBJ1-1; 8 positions agree with TRBD1. The CDR3 reads CASSPGQGTEAFF. For the CDR3, the DNA is TGTGCCAGCTCACCAGGACAGGGCACTGAAGCTTTCTTT.